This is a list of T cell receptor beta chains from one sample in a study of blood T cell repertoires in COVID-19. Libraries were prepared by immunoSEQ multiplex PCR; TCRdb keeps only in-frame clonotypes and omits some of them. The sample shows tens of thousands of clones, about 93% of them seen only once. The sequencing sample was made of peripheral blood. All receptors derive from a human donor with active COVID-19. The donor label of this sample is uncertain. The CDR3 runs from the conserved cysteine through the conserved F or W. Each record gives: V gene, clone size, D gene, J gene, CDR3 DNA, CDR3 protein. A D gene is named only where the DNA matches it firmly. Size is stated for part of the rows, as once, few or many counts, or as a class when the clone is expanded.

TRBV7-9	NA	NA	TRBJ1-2	TGTGCCAGCAGCTCGGTGGGGCTTTCAAAAAACTATGGCTACACCTTC	CASSSVGLSKNYGYTF
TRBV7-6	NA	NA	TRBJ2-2	TGTGCCAGCAGCTTACAGGTTTCGGGAGAAGCGAACACCGGGGAGCTGTTTTTT	CASSLQVSGEANTGELFF
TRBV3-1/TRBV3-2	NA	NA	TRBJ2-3	TGTGCCAGCAGCCAAGGGGCTAGCACAGATACGCAGTATTTT	CASSQGASTDTQYF
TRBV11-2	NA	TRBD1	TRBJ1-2	TGTGCCAGCAGCTTAGATCGCGGGACAGATGGCTACACCTTC	CASSLDRGTDGYTF
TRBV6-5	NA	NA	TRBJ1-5	TGTGCCAGCAGACCCGGTCCAGGGGTTCAGCCCCAGCATTTT	CASRPGPGVQPQHF
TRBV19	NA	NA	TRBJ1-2	TGTGCCAGTAGTCCCCCAGCTAACTATGGCTACACCTTC	CASSPPANYGYTF
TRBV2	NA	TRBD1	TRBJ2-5	TGTGCCAGCAGTGAATCACCAGGGGGCGTCGAGGAGACCCAGTACTTC	CASSESPGGVEETQYF
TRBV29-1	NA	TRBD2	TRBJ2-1	TGCAGCGTTGGAAGACTAGCGGGAGGCAATGAGCAGTTCTTC	CSVGRLAGGNEQFF
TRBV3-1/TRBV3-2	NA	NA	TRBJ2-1	TGTGCCAGCAGCCAAGGTCTAGAGGTCAATGAGCAGTTCTTC	CASSQGLEVNEQFF
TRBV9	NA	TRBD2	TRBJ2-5	TGTGCCAGCAGCGTAGAAGCGGGATACCAAGAGACCCAGTACTTC	CASSVEAGYQETQYF
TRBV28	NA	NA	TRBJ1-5	TGTGCCAGCAGTTTGACAGGAGCTAGCAATCAGCCCCAGCATTTT	CASSLTGASNQPQHF
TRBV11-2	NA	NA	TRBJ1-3	TGTGCCAGCAGCCCAACACAGAGCTCTGGAAACACCATATATTTT	CASSPTQSSGNTIYF
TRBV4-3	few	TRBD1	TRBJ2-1	TGCGCCAGCAGCCAAGATCGACAGGGGATAAAGTTCTTC	CASSQDRQGIKFF
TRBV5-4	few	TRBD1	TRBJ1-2	TGTGCCAGCAGCCTCAAGGGGGCAGGGCTTAACTATGGCTACACCTTC	CASSLKGAGLNYGYTF
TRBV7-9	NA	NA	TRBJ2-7	TGTGCCAGCAGCTTAGACGGCAGGGAACACAACGAGCAGTACTTC	CASSLDGREHNEQYF
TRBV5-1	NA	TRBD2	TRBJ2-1	TGCGCCAGCAGCCAGGGACTAGGGGTGAGCAATGAGCAGTTCTTC	CASSQGLGVSNEQFF
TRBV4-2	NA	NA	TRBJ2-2	TGTGCCAGCAGCCACTTTCTGAGACGGGGGAACACCGGGGAGCTGTTTTTT	CASSHFLRRGNTGELFF
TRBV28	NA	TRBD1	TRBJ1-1	TGTGCCAGCAGACTCTTCAGGGGGACTGAAGCTTTCTTT	CASRLFRGTEAFF
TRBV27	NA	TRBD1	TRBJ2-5	TGTGCCAGCAGTTCGACAGGGCTGGAGACCCAGTACTTC	CASSSTGLETQYF
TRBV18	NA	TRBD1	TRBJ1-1	TGTGCCAGCTCACCCGGGACAGCGAACACTGAAGCTTTCTTT	CASSPGTANTEAFF
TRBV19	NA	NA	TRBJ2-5	TGTGCCAGTAGTATCGGACAGTGGGGGCGAGAGACCCAGTACTTC	CASSIGQWGRETQYF
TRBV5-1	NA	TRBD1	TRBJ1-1	TGCGCCAGCAGCTTACAGGGGGCGGCCACTGAAGCTTTCTTT	CASSLQGAATEAFF
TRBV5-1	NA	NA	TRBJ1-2	TGCGCCAGCAGCTCATTACAGGGTCACTATGGCTACACCTTC	CASSSLQGHYGYTF
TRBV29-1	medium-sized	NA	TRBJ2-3	TGCAGCGTCATACAATATTTGAGCACAGATACGCAGTATTTT	CSVIQYLSTDTQYF
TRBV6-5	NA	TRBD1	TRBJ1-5	TGTGCCAGCAGTAGCCAGGGGGCGCGGCAGCCCCAGCATTTT	CASSSQGARQPQHF
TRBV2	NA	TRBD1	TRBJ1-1	TGTGCCAGCAGAGACAGGGGATGGACTGAAGCTTTCTTT	CASRDRGWTEAFF
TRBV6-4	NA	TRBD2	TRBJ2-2	TGTGCCAGCAGTGCAGGGGGGACTAGCGGGGACAACACCGGGGAGCTGTTTTTT	CASSAGGTSGDNTGELFF
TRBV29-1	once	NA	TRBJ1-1	TGCAGCGTTGAAACTACAGGGTTCTGGGACACTGAAGCTTTCTTT	CSVETTGFWDTEAFF
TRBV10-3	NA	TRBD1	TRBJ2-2	TGTGCCATCAGTGACTTTCGGACAGGGCGAACCGGGGAGCTGTTTTTT	CAISDFRTGRTGELFF
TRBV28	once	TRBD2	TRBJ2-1	TGTGCCAGCAGGCCGGGGGGGGGCAGCTCCTACAATGAGCAGTTCTTC	CASRPGGGSSYNEQFF
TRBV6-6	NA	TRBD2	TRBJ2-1	TGTGCCAGCTTGACTAGCGGACAAAGGAATGAGCAGTTCTTC	CASLTSGQRNEQFF
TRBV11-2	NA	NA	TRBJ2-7	TGTGCCAGCAGCTTCGCCGCGGGGACCGGCCGCGAGCAGTACTTC	CASSFAAGTGREQYF
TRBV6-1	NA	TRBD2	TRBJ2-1	TGTGCCAGCAGTGAAAGGGTTTATAGCGGGAGCGTCCGCAATGAGCAGTTCTTC	CASSERVYSGSVRNEQFF
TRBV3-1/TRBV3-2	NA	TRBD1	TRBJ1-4	TGTGCCAGCAGCCCGGCTCCGGGACAGGGGGCAACTAATGAAAAACTGTTTTTT	CASSPAPGQGATNEKLFF
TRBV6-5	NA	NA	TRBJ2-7	TGTGCCAGCAGTTACCCTGGCACCTACGAGCAGTACTTC	CASSYPGTYEQYF
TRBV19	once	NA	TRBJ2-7	TGTGCCAGTAGTCTCGGAGGGCCAAACGAGCAGTACTTC	CASSLGGPNEQYF
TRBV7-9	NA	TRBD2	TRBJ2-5	TGTGCCAGCAGGGGTGAAGAACTAGCGGGAGCAGAGACCCAGTACTTC	CASRGEELAGAETQYF
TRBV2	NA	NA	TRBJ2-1	TGTGCCAGCAGGGGGGGACTTCTATCCCTAAGATACAATGAGCAGTTCTTC	CASRGGLLSLRYNEQFF
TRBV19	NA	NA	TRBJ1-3	TGTGCCAGTAGTACGGAGATCCGCTCTGGAAACACCATATATTTT	CASSTEIRSGNTIYF
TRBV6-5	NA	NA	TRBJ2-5	TGTGCCAGCAGTTACTCTAACGGTATCCAAGAGACCCAGTACTTC	CASSYSNGIQETQYF
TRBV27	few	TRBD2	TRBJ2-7	TGTGCCAGCAGTTCCGGGGACTACACCTACGAGCAGTACTTC	CASSSGDYTYEQYF
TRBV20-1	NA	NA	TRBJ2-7	TGCAGTGGCCTGCGAAGCTACGAGCAGTACTTC	CSGLRSYEQYF